Listed below are T cell receptor beta chains from one sample, sequenced in a study of T cell responses to AZD1222 COVID-19 vaccine. Only in-frame clones appear in the TCRdb table, and some are missing; sequencing was by immunoSEQ multiplex PCR. The sample carries about 150,000 clones, about 90% recorded once. The sequencing used peripheral blood, collected 28 days after the second AZD1222 dose. All receptors derive from an adult who received the AZD1222 COVID-19 vaccine. CDR3s include the opening cysteine and the closing phenylalanine or tryptophan. A D gene is named only where the DNA matches it firmly. Clone size is given for some rows only: seen once, a few or many times, or a class if the clone is expanded.

v_call	clone_size	j_call	d_call	cdr3_nt	cdr3_aa
TRBV6-5	NA	TRBJ1-5	TRBD1	TGTGCCAGCTTTCATACAGGGGGTCAGCCCCAGCATTTT	CASFHTGGQPQHF
TRBV25-1	NA	TRBJ1-3	NA	TGTGCCAATCAGTCTAATAGGGACTTCTCGAAGGGAAACACCATATATTTT	CANQSNRDFSKGNTIYF
TRBV4-2	once	TRBJ2-3	NA	TGTGCCAGCAGCCAAGAAACAGATACGCAGTATTTT	CASSQETDTQYF
TRBV6-5	once	TRBJ2-7	TRBD2	TGTGCCAGCACCCCGGCTAGCGGGGTTGACGAGCAGTACTTC	CASTPASGVDEQYF
TRBV5-8	once	TRBJ1-2	NA	TGTGCCAGCAGCTTGTGGGGAAGCGGCTACACCTTC	CASSLWGSGYTF
TRBV18	few	TRBJ1-1	NA	TGTGCCAGCTCACCACCAGATGAGGGCGTGAACACTGAAGCTTTCTTT	CASSPPDEGVNTEAFF
TRBV19	NA	TRBJ2-3	NA	TGTGCCAGTAGTATAGATCCTGGGGGCGGGGCGCAGTATTTT	CASSIDPGGGAQYF
TRBV19	NA	TRBJ1-5	NA	TGTGCCAGTAGTATTGTAGGGGCGGATCAGCCCCAGCATTTT	CASSIVGADQPQHF
TRBV11-2	NA	TRBJ1-5	NA	TGTGCCAGCAGCTCTACAGGGTCGAATCAGCCCCAGCATTTT	CASSSTGSNQPQHF
TRBV6-4	NA	TRBJ1-5	NA	TGTGCCAGCAGTGGCTGTGGGCAGCCTAGCAATCAGCCCCAGCATTTT	CASSGCGQPSNQPQHF
TRBV24-1	NA	TRBJ2-2	NA	TGTGCCACCAGTAGGCAGGGGAACACCGGGGAGCTGTTTTTT	CATSRQGNTGELFF
TRBV5-1	NA	TRBJ2-2	NA	TGCGCCAGCAGCTTGGACGGGGGCGTGCTAAAAACCGGGGAGCTGTTTTTT	CASSLDGGVLKTGELFF
TRBV3-1/TRBV3-2	NA	TRBJ1-6	NA	TGTGCCAGCAGCCAAAGGGATTCACCCCTCCACTTT	CASSQRDSPLHF
TRBV7-4	once	TRBJ1-1	TRBD1	TGTGCCAGCAGCTTCAGGACAGGCGGTGAAGCTTTCTTT	CASSFRTGGEAFF
TRBV5-6	NA	TRBJ1-6	TRBD1	TGTGCCAGCAGCTTCACAGGGGGTAATTCACCCCTCCACTTT	CASSFTGGNSPLHF
TRBV18	once	TRBJ1-3	NA	TGTGCCAGCTCACCACCGTTCTCCCTGGGAAACACCATATATTTT	CASSPPFSLGNTIYF